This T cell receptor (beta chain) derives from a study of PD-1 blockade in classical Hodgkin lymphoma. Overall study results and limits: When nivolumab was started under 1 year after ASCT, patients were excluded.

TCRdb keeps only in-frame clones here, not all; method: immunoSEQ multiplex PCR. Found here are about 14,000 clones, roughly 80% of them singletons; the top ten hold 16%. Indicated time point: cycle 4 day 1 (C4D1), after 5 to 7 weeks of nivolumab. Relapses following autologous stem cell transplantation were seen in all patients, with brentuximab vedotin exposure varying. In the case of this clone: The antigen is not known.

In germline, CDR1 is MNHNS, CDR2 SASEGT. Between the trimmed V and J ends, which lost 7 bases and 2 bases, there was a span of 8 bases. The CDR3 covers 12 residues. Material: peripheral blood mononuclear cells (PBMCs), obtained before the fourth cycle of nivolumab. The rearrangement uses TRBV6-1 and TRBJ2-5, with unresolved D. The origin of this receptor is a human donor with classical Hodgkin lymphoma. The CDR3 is CASKVTQETQYF. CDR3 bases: TGTGCCAGCAAAGTTACTCAAGAGACCCAGTACTTC.